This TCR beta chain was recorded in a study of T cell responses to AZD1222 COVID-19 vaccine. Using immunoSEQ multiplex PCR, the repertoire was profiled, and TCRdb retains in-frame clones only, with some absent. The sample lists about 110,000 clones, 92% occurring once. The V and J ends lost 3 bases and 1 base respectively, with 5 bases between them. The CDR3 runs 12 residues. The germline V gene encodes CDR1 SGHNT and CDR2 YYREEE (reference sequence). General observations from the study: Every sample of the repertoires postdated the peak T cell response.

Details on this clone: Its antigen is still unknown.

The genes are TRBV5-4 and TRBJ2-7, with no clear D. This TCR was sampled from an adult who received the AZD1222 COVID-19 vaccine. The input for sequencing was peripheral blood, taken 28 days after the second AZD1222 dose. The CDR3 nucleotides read TGTGCCAGCAGCTCGGGTTCCTACGAGCAGTACTTC. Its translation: CASSSGSYEQYF.